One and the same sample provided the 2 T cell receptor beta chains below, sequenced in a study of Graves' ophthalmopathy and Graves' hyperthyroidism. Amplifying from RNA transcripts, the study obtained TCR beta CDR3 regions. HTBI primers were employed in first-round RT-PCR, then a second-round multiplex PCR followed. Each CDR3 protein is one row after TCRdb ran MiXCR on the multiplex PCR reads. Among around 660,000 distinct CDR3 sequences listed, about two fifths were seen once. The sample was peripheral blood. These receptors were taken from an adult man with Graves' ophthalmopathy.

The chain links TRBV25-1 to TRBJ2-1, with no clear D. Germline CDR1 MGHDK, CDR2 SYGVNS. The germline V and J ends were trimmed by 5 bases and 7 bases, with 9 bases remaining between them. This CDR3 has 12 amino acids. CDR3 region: CASSSTRNEQFF. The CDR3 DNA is TGTGCCAGCAGTAGCACGAGGAATGAGCAGTTCTTC.

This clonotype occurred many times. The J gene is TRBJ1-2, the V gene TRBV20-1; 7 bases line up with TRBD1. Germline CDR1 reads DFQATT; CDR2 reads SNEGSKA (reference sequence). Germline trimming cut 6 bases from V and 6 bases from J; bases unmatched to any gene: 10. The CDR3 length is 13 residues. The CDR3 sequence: CSAPRTGMDGYTF. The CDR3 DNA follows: TGCAGTGCCCCTCGGACAGGAATGGATGGCTACACCTTC.